This TCR beta chain was obtained from a study of T cells after posttransplantation cyclophosphamide. Overall study findings and caveats: Skin or GI-infiltrating T cells shared few TRB sequences with blood. Recipient CMV seropositivity and CMV reactivation strongly tracked TRB clonality. Later post-transplant blood repertoires were often dominated by donor CD8+ memory clones.

V shed 3 bases, J shed 4 bases, and the junction held 4 bases outside the gene matches. The CDR3 extends over 15 amino acids. Per germline, CDR1 SGHDN and CDR2 FVKESK. Method: immunoSEQ multiplex PCR; TCRdb's copy keeps in-frame clones and lacks some. This repertoire holds roughly 45,000 clones, and none appear only once. This clone was recorded at least ten times. The antigen is undetermined. Sequencing was carried out using PBMCs. The clonotype originates from a man between 35 and 55 years old in good health, CMV-negative, and a related stem cell transplant donor. V gene TRBV14 combines with J gene TRBJ2-7; TRBD2 matches at 12 bases. For the CDR3, the DNA is TGTGCCAGCAGCCAGCTGACTAGCGGGAGATACGAGCAGTACTTC. Residues: CASSQLTSGRYEQYF.